This T cell receptor beta chain emerged from a study of Graves' ophthalmopathy and Graves' hyperthyroidism. From RNA, the CDR3 regions of TCR beta chains were amplified and sequenced. The library came from an HTBI-primed first-round RT-PCR and a second-round multiplex PCR. From the multiplex PCR reads, TCRdb called clonotypes with MiXCR, one entry per CDR3 protein. This table holds about 1.1 million distinct CDR3 sequences, 35% to 45% found once. Diagnostic conclusions were grounded in clinical symptoms, serum thyroxine, TRAb, thyroid ultrasound and orbital computed tomography. This clonotype showed up many times. The CDR3 is 11 amino acids. Trimming removed 4 bases from V and 7 bases from J, with 7 bases in between. CDR1 and CDR2 from the germline V gene are MNHNY and SVGAGI (reference sequence).

The TCR originated in an adult man with Graves' hyperthyroidism. V is TRBV6-6 and J is TRBJ1-1; D is ambiguous. The sequenced sample was peripheral blood or thyroid tissue (not recorded which). The CDR3: CASSLWIEAFF. The DNA for the CDR3 is TGTGCCAGCAGTTTATGGATTGAAGCTTTCTTT.